The rows below give T cell receptor beta chains drawn from one sample of a study of blood T cell repertoires in COVID-19. Generated by immunoSEQ multiplex PCR, the TCRdb table keeps only in-frame clones and is missing some. The sample yields 230,000 or so clones, about 86% seen once. The sequenced sample was peripheral blood. The source of these receptors is a man in his forties with active or convalescent COVID-19. The CDR3 runs from the conserved cysteine through the conserved F or W. Each record gives: D gene, V gene, clone size, J gene, CDR3 DNA, CDR3 protein. The D gene is left open where the match is weak. A clone size is listed for some rows: how often the clone was seen (once, few, many), or a class if it is expanded.

.	TRBV27	.	TRBJ1-1	TGTGCCAGCAGTTTTGGGGGGATTAACACTGAAGCTTTCTTT	CASSFGGINTEAFF
.	TRBV15	.	TRBJ2-7	TGTGCCACCAGCAGAGATCGCGGCTACGAGCAGTACTTC	CATSRDRGYEQYF
.	TRBV29-1	.	TRBJ1-1	TGCAGCATAACGGGGGCTGAAGCTTTCTTT	CSITGAEAFF
TRBD1	TRBV10-3	.	TRBJ2-2	TGTGCCATCAGGATACAGGGGGCCCACTCGAACACCGGGGAGCTGTTTTTT	CAIRIQGAHSNTGELFF
TRBD2	TRBV19	.	TRBJ2-1	TGTGCCAGTAGTTCGGGACTAGCGGGAGGGGTCAGCTCCTACAATGAGCAGTTCTTC	CASSSGLAGGVSSYNEQFF
.	TRBV4-2	few	TRBJ2-7	TGTGCCAGCAGCCAAGCGGCGGGACAGCAATACGAGCAGTACTTC	CASSQAAGQQYEQYF
.	TRBV30	.	TRBJ2-1	TGTGCCTGGACCCTTAAGAGCTCCTACAATGAGCAGTTCTTC	CAWTLKSSYNEQFF
TRBD1	TRBV19	.	TRBJ2-4	TGTGCCAGTATTGACAGGGGGAAAAACATTCAGTACTTC	CASIDRGKNIQYF
TRBD1	TRBV5-4	.	TRBJ1-2	TGTGCCAGCAGCTTGCAGGGGGGAGGAAACTATGGCTACACCTTC	CASSLQGGGNYGYTF
.	TRBV5-6	few	TRBJ1-5	TGTGCCAGCAGCTTGACGGGGAATGACAATCAGCCCCAGCATTTT	CASSLTGNDNQPQHF
.	TRBV6-5	.	TRBJ1-2	TGTGCCAGCAGTAACAGGTTTGGCTACACCTTC	CASSNRFGYTF
TRBD1	TRBV11-3	.	TRBJ2-3	TGTGCCAGCAGCACCCGGGACAGGGTTGTCACAGATACGCAGTATTTT	CASSTRDRVVTDTQYF
.	TRBV19	few	TRBJ1-1	TGTGCCAGTAGACAGAACCGAATGAACACTGAAGCTTTCTTT	CASRQNRMNTEAFF
TRBD1	TRBV5-5	.	TRBJ2-7	TGTGCCAGCAGCTTGTGGGGACAGGGTGCCCCCGAGCAGTACTTC	CASSLWGQGAPEQYF
TRBD1	TRBV5-4	.	TRBJ1-2	TGTGCCAGCAGCCGGGACAGGGGGCGCAAAGCCCTCACCTTC	CASSRDRGRKALTF
.	TRBV10-2	few	TRBJ1-1	TGCGCCAGCAGTGAGTCGGGAGGGAGAGCTGAAGCTTTCTTT	CASSESGGRAEAFF
.	TRBV6-5	.	TRBJ1-1	TGTGCCAGCACCAACGCGATGAACACTGAAGCTTTCTTT	CASTNAMNTEAFF
.	TRBV4-1	.	TRBJ2-3	TGCGCCAGCAGCCCGGGACTCGGAGCAGATACGCAGTATTTT	CASSPGLGADTQYF
.	TRBV5-1	.	TRBJ2-2	TGCGCCAGCAGCTTACTAGATCCCGGGGAGCTGTTTTTT	CASSLLDPGELFF
TRBD1	TRBV5-1	.	TRBJ2-2	TGCGCCAGCAGCTACGGACAGGGGTCCGGGGAGCTGTTTTTT	CASSYGQGSGELFF
TRBD2	TRBV6-1	.	TRBJ2-2	TGTGCCAGCAGTGAGCACGCGGCGGCGGGAGCTGGCACCGGGGAGCTGTTTTTT	CASSEHAAAGAGTGELFF
.	TRBV25-1	.	TRBJ1-2	TGTGCCAGCAGTATACAGGGTTGGGATGGCTACACCTTC	CASSIQGWDGYTF
.	TRBV25-1	.	TRBJ1-2	TGTGCCAGCGGAACTCGGGGGAGCGGCTACACCTTC	CASGTRGSGYTF
TRBD2	TRBV4-3	.	TRBJ2-7	TGCGCCAGCAGCTCAAGCGGGGGCGACTCCTACGAGCAGTACTTC	CASSSSGGDSYEQYF
.	TRBV27	.	TRBJ2-3	TGTGCCAGCAGTGAAACTAGGCTCACAGATACGCAGTATTTT	CASSETRLTDTQYF
.	TRBV30	.	TRBJ1-1	TGTGCCTGTAAGGGGCTAAGGAACACTGAAGCTTTCTTT	CACKGLRNTEAFF
.	TRBV19	.	TRBJ2-1	TGTGCCAGTAGTATTTCCAGGGGTAATGAGCAGTTCTTC	CASSISRGNEQFF
TRBD1	TRBV7-8	.	TRBJ1-1	TGTGCCAGCAGCCCCGTGGAGGGGGCACGGACTGAAGCTTTCTTT	CASSPVEGARTEAFF
.	TRBV6-5	.	TRBJ1-2	TGTGCCAGCAGTTACGATGGGGCCTATGGCTACACCTTC	CASSYDGAYGYTF
TRBD2	TRBV9	once	TRBJ2-7	TGTGCCAGCAGCGTAGGGGGACTAGGCTACGAGCAGTACTTC	CASSVGGLGYEQYF
TRBD2	TRBV2	.	TRBJ2-1	TGTGCCAGCAGCCGACAGGGGGTGACTAGCGGGAGCGTGGTAAATGAGCAGTTCTTC	CASSRQGVTSGSVVNEQFF
TRBD2	TRBV7-2	.	TRBJ2-2	TGTGCCAGCAGCCGTCCCACTAGCGGGGGAAGGACCGGGGAGCTGTTTTTT	CASSRPTSGGRTGELFF
.	TRBV10-2	once	TRBJ2-5	TGCGCCAGCAGTGAGGGGGAGGCGTACCAAGAGACCCAGTACTTC	CASSEGEAYQETQYF
TRBD1	TRBV28	.	TRBJ1-4	TGTGCCAGCAGTTCCGGGACAGCTAATGAAAAACTGTTTTTT	CASSSGTANEKLFF
.	TRBV3-1/TRBV3-2	.	TRBJ2-3	TGTGCCACGATCGCGGATCAGCCCGTCGCAGATACGCAGTATTTT	CATIADQPVADTQYF
.	TRBV6-5	.	TRBJ1-4	TGTGCCAGCAGCCTAACAGGGAGGGTCGGTGAAAAACTGTTTTTT	CASSLTGRVGEKLFF
.	TRBV12-3/TRBV12-4	.	TRBJ1-2	TGTGCCAGCAGTCCCGGTGGGGAGTCTGGCTACACCTTC	CASSPGGESGYTF
.	TRBV19	.	TRBJ1-1	TGTGCCAGTAGTACGGGATGGAACACTGAAGCTTTCTTT	CASSTGWNTEAFF
.	TRBV11-2	.	TRBJ1-1	TGTGCCAGCAACCGAGGTGGGGGGTCCACTGAAGCTTTCTTT	CASNRGGGSTEAFF
TRBD1	TRBV18	.	TRBJ1-5	TGTGCCAGCTCACCATTGAATCACACAGGGGGCAATCAGCCCCAGCATTTT	CASSPLNHTGGNQPQHF
.	TRBV6-5	once	TRBJ2-3	TGTGCCAGCAGTTTTCGGACATTCAGAACAGGAGATACGCAGTATTTT	CASSFRTFRTGDTQYF
.	TRBV19	many	TRBJ2-7	TGTGCCAGTAGTATCACAGGGTGGTACTTC	CASSITGWYF
.	TRBV10-3	.	TRBJ1-1	TGTGCCATCAGTGGGGTGGTGGGGGCGGACACTGAAGCTTTCTTT	CAISGVVGADTEAFF
.	TRBV7-3	.	TRBJ2-5	TGTGCCAGCAGCTTAAGTGGGCCCCATAAGAAGGAGACCCAGTACTTC	CASSLSGPHKKETQYF
.	TRBV5-1	.	TRBJ1-2	TGCGCCAGCAGCCGAGCTAACTATGGCTACACCTTC	CASSRANYGYTF
TRBD1	TRBV10-3	.	TRBJ1-1	TGTGCCGTAGGACAGGGAGGGATGAACACTGAAGCTTTCTTT	CAVGQGGMNTEAFF
TRBD1	TRBV5-5	once	TRBJ2-7	TGTGCCAGCAGCTGGGGGACAGGGGGCATAGAGCAGTACTTC	CASSWGTGGIEQYF
TRBD2	TRBV28	.	TRBJ2-1	TGTGCCAGCAGTTTTCCCCGACTAGCGGGACCCAACAATGAGCAGTTCTTC	CASSFPRLAGPNNEQFF
TRBD2	TRBV30	.	TRBJ2-1	TGTGCCTGGAGTCGGACTAGCGGCTCCTACAATGAGCAGTTCTTC	CAWSRTSGSYNEQFF
TRBD2	TRBV3-1/TRBV3-2	.	TRBJ2-7	TGTGCCAGCAGCCAAGAAATAGCGGGGGGGAAGGTCCACGAGCAGTACTTC	CASSQEIAGGKVHEQYF
TRBD1	TRBV4-1	once	TRBJ1-1	TGCGCCAGCAGCCAAGGGGAGACAGGGGGTGAAGCTTTCTTT	CASSQGETGGEAFF
TRBD1	TRBV14	few	TRBJ2-1	TGTGCCAGCAGCCGAGGGACAGGCTACTCCTACAATGAGCAGTTCTTC	CASSRGTGYSYNEQFF
TRBD1	TRBV7-2	.	TRBJ2-2	TGTGCCAGCAGCTTAAAGGACAGGGGAGCCACCGGGGAGCTGTTTTTT	CASSLKDRGATGELFF
.	TRBV5-1	.	TRBJ2-1	TGCGCCAGCAGGGAGGCCATGGAATACAATGAGCAGTTCTTC	CASREAMEYNEQFF